One sample yielded the 21 T cell receptor beta chains listed below, sequenced in a study of cytotoxic CD8 clonotypes in ibrutinib-treated CLL (dated by TCRdb to the early 2020s). The library was produced with the immunoSEQ multiplex PCR assay. TCRdb took over this immuneACCESS table, retaining in-frame rearrangements with V and J assigned. Such tables are incomplete; in checked studies, under half of the missing clones stem from an unresolved V gene, and the remainder is unexplained. The sample table lists 200,000 to 250,000 clones, just under 80% of them with a count of one. The ten largest clones represent about an eighth of the sample. Sample time point, as interpreted from the label and publication: approximately twelve months on ibrutinib. Sequencing used PBMCs, obtained after 12 months of ibrutinib treatment. Source of these receptors: a human donor with chronic lymphocytic leukemia.

The chain has TRBV25-1 and TRBJ2-1; D may correspond to TRBD1 or TRBD2 (5 bases each). V was shortened by 4 bases and J by 8 bases, with 18 bases between the two germline ends. Germline V lookup: CDR1 MGHDK, CDR2 SYGVNS. This CDR3 comprises 15 residues. The CDR3 DNA is TGTGCCAGCAGTGCGCGGCCGTGGGGGAACTATGAGCAGTTCTTC. Protein product: CASSARPWGNYEQFF.

The chain joins TRBV27 to TRBJ2-1, with 9 nucleotides matching TRBD2. After removal of 5 bases from V and 0 bases from J, the junction contained 5 bases not matched to a gene. The germline V gene has CDR1 MNHEY and CDR2 SMNVEV (reference sequence). The length of the CDR3 is 16 residues. The CDR3 bases are TGTGCCAGCAGTGTAAATAGCGGGAGCTCCTACAATGAGCAGTTCTTC. Protein sequence: CASSVNSGSSYNEQFF.

The V call is TRBV29-1, the J call TRBJ2-5, with D perhaps being TRBD1 or TRBD2 (5 bases each). This CDR3 contains 10 residues. The V gene's germline CDR1 is SQVTM and CDR2 ANQGSEA. The V end was cut by 7 bases, the J end by 5 bases, with 8 bases between. The CDR3 sequence: CSGGEETQYF. In DNA, the CDR3 is TGCAGCGGAGGGGAGGAGACCCAGTACTTC.

The chain uses TRBV5-1 and TRBJ2-5, with D hard to call. Trimming shortened V by 5 bases and J by 2 bases, and 7 bases separated the two germline ends. This CDR3 is 12 amino acids long. CDR1 SGHRS and CDR2 YFSETQ come from the germline V gene. The CDR3, as DNA: TGCGCCAGCAGTACAGAACAAGAGACCCAGTACTTC. It specifies CASSTEQETQYF.

This rearrangement joins TRBV2 to TRBJ1-1; D is ambiguous. The germline V and J ends were trimmed by 1 base and 4 bases, with 16 bases remaining between them. CDR1 and CDR2 from the germline V gene are SNHLY and FYNNEI. CDR3 size: 16 residues. CDR3 sequence (DNA): TGTGCCAGCAGTGAAGGGAGGGTGGCTCGAGTCACTGAAGCTTTCTTT. This gives the protein CASSEGRVARVTEAFF.

Concerning this clone: One end of the junction is discordant with germline, which a read error may explain. The chain couples TRBV6-6 to TRBJ2-1; D could derive from TRBD1 or TRBD2 (6 bases each). Germline V gene sequence: CDR1 MNHNY, CDR2 SVGAGI (reference sequence). This CDR3 is built from 13 residues. In nucleotides, the CDR3 is TGTGCCAGCAGTTACACATCCGGGGGCCGAGGGGTCTTC. This codes for CASSYTSGGRGVF.

This clone was observed a few times. An end of the junction does not agree with germline; a read error may underlie this. The rearrangement joins TRBV30 to TRBJ2-7, with 10 bases identical to TRBD1. Germline values: CDR1 GTSNPN, CDR2 SVGIG (reference sequence). The length of the CDR3 is 11 residues. Here the CDR3 DNA reads TGTGCCTGGAGCGCCGGACAGGGGGAAAAGTTC. Translating gives CAWSAGQGEKF.

About this clone: The junction shows a germline mismatch at one end, possibly a read error. The CDR3 spells CASSSSSGVGELFF. CDR3 bases: TGTGCTAGCAGCTCATCGAGCGGGGTCGGGGAGCTGTTTTTT. The chain carries TRBV7-7 and TRBJ2-2, with 7 positions matching TRBD2. The CDR3 totals 14 residues. In germline, CDR1 is SSHAT, CDR2 FNYEAQ (reference sequence).

The V and J genes are TRBV28 and TRBJ2-7, with unresolved D. CDR3 length equals 14 residues. The V and J ends lost 4 bases and 2 bases respectively, with 12 bases between them. Germline CDR1 and CDR2: MDHEN and SYDVKM. The CDR3 nucleotides are TGTGCCAGCAGTTCCCCTCGCCTTACCTACGAGCAGTACTTC. The encoded protein is CASSSPRLTYEQYF.

As regards this clone: Different DNA sequences within this sample yield the same CDR3. V usage is TRBV18 and J usage is TRBJ1-5; the match to TRBD1 covers 7 bases. The germline V gene encodes CDR1 KGHSH and CDR2 LQKENI. CDR3 length: 14 residues. V was pared by 1 base and J by 3 bases, with 0 bases of the junction left unmatched. The DNA for the CDR3 is TGTGCCAGCTCACCACAGGGGGCCAATCAGCCCCAGCATTTT. Translating it yields CASSPQGANQPQHF.

The V and J genes are TRBV10-3 and TRBJ2-5, with 7 bases that match TRBD1. CDR1 ENHRY and CDR2 SYGVKD come from the germline V gene. With 2 bases clipped from V and 1 base from J, the junction kept 7 bases outside the gene matches. The CDR3 runs to 16 residues. Here the CDR3 reads CAISEQTGSIQETQYF. DNA of the CDR3: TGTGCCATCAGTGAGCAGACAGGGAGTATCCAAGAGACCCAGTACTTC.

This chain uses TRBV11-2 with TRBJ2-6; D is possibly TRBD2 (6 bases). Germline CDR1 and CDR2: SGHAT and FQNNGV. Trimming left V 1 base short and J 4 bases short, with 11 bases between. The CDR3 is made up of 16 amino acids. This CDR3 reads CASSLVGGAGANVLTF. DNA of the CDR3: TGTGCCAGCAGCTTAGTGGGAGGCGCGGGGGCCAACGTCCTGACTTTC.

The CDR3 nucleotides are TGTGCCAGCAGTGCTGACATCCAGGCCTACAATGAGCAGTTCTTC. It is translated as CASSADIQAYNEQFF. The chain couples TRBV6-6 to TRBJ2-1; D gene ambiguous. This CDR3 contains 15 residues. V was clipped by 5 bases and J by 2 bases, with 13 bases between them. Germline V gene lookup returns CDR1 MNHNY and CDR2 SVGAGI (reference sequence).

This clone occurred many times. Other DNA variants within this sample encode the same CDR3. The V call is TRBV18, the J call TRBJ2-7; D is possibly TRBD2 (5 bases). CDR1 and CDR2 (germline): KGHSH, LQKENI. The CDR3 spans 13 residues. The V and J ends lost 6 bases and 6 bases respectively, with 15 bases between them. CDR3 DNA sequence: TGTGCCAGCTCGCTACGGGAACAGATCGAGCAGTACTTC. This encodes CASSLREQIEQYF. Full variable domain (outside the CDR3, taken from reference TRBV18 and TRBJ2-7): NAGVMQNPRHLVRRRGQEARLRCSPMKGHSHVYWYRQLPEEGLKFMVYLQKENIIDESGMPKERFSAEFPKEGPSILRIQQVVRGDSAAYFCASSLREQIEQYFGPGTRLTVT.

This chain connects TRBV4-1 to TRBJ2-3; D gene uncertain. Trimming left V 1 base short and J 3 bases short, with 8 bases between. Germline CDR1 MGHRA, CDR2 YSYEKL. The CDR3 is 14 amino acids. The DNA of the CDR3 is TGCGCCAGCAGCCAAGGTACCGGGACAGATACGCAGTATTTT. Its translation is CASSQGTGTDTQYF.

The chain combines TRBV4-2 with TRBJ1-6, with 9 bases matching TRBD1. V gave up 2 bases and J gave up 10 bases; unmatched junction bases: 12. The CDR3 has 17 amino acids. Germline V gene data show CDR1 as LGHNA and CDR2 as YNFKEQ. The CDR3 loop is CASSQSTSGQGGSPLHF. CDR3 DNA sequence: TGTGCCAGCAGCCAATCTACCTCGGGACAGGGCGGCTCACCCCTCCACTTT.

J is TRBJ2-7 and V is TRBV7-9, with TRBD1 as a possible D gene (5 bases). V lost 5 bases and J lost 1, with 12 bases in between. The CDR3 spans 14 residues. Germline V CDR1 and CDR2: SEHNR, FQNEAQ (reference sequence). In nucleotides, the CDR3 is TGTGCCAGCAGCCGATATACAGGTTCCTACGAGCAGTACTTC. Protein product: CASSRYTGSYEQYF.

This chain joins TRBV7-8 and TRBJ2-2; D is undetermined. Germline V gives CDR1 SGHVS, CDR2 FQNEAQ. This CDR3 region has 13 residues. V was cut by 5 bases and J by 2 bases, with 6 bases left in between. The CDR3 nucleotides are TGTGCCAGCAGCCCCGCTAACACCGGGGAGCTGTTTTTT. Translating gives CASSPANTGELFF. Using reference TRBV7-8 and TRBJ2-2 for the parts outside the CDR3, the full variable domain is GAGVSQSPRYKVAKRGQDVALRCDPISGHVSLFWYQQALGQGPEFLTYFQNEAQLDKSGLPSDRFFAERPEGSVSTLKIQRTQQEDSAVYLCASSPANTGELFFGEGSRLTVL.

This sequence joins TRBV7-3 and TRBJ2-2; D is ambiguous. This CDR3 comprises 14 residues. Germline CDR1 SGHTA, CDR2 FQGTGA. V was clipped by 5 bases and J by 2 bases, with 9 bases between them. CDR3: CASSQIPNTGELFF. CDR3 nucleotides: TGTGCCAGCAGCCAGATCCCAAACACCGGGGAGCTGTTTTTT. The full variable domain, rest sourced from reference TRBV7-3 and TRBJ2-2, is GAGVSQTPSNKVTEKGKYVELRCDPISGHTALYWYRQSLGQGPEFLIYFQGTGAADDSGLPNDRFFAVRPEGSVSTLKIQRTERGDSAVYLCASSQIPNTGELFFGEGSRLTVL.

V and J are TRBV6-5 and TRBJ2-1, with D perhaps assigned TRBD1 or TRBD2 (5 bases each). The CDR3 loop spans 14 amino acids. The V and J ends lost 0 bases and 5 bases respectively, with 8 bases between them. Germline CDR1 is MNHEY and CDR2 is SVGAGI. The CDR3 here is CASSYSGTNNEQFF. CDR3 bases: TGTGCCAGCAGTTACTCGGGGACGAACAATGAGCAGTTCTTC.

The genes are TRBV27 and TRBJ1-1; 7 bases line up with TRBD1. The CDR3 has 13 amino acids. Germline V lookup: CDR1 MNHEY, CDR2 SMNVEV (reference sequence). Trimming cost V 5 bases and J 4 bases; bases outside gene matches: 4. The CDR3 DNA reads as TGTGCCAGCAGTGACAGGGTGGGCACTGAAGCTTTCTTT. It translates to CASSDRVGTEAFF.